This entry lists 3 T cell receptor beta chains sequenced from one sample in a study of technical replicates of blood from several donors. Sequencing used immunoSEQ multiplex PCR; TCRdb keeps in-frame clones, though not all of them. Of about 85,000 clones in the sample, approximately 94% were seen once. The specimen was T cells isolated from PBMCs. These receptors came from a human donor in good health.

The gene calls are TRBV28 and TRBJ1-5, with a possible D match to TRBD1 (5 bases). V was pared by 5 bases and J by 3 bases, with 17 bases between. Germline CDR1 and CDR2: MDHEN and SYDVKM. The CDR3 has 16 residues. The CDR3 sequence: CASSEGEPSINQPQHF. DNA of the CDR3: TGTGCCAGCAGTGAAGGGGAACCGTCTATCAATCAGCCCCAGCATTTT.

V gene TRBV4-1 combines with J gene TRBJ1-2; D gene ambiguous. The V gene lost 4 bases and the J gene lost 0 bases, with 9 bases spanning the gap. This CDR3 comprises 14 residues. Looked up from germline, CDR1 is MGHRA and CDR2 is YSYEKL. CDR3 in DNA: TGCGCCAGCAGCCGGGTTACAGCTAACTATGGCTACACCTTC. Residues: CASSRVTANYGYTF.

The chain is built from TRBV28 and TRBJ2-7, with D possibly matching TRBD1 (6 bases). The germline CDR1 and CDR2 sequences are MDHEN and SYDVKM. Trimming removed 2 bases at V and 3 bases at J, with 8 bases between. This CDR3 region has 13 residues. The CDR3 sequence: CASSLQGIYEQYF. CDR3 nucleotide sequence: TGTGCCAGCAGTTTACAGGGGATCTACGAGCAGTACTTC. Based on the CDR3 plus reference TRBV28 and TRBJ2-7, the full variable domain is DVKVTQSSRYLVKRTGEKVFLECVQDMDHENMFWYRQDPGLGLRLIYFSYDVKMKEKGDIPEGYSVSREKKERFSLILESASTNQTSMYLCASSLQGIYEQYFGPGTRLTVT.